This TCR beta chain was sequenced for a study of cytomegalovirus exposure and HLA in healthy donors. With 4 bases clipped from V and 1 base from J, the junction kept 3 bases outside the gene matches. The germline V gene has CDR1 MNHNS and CDR2 SASEGT. This CDR3 is 15 amino acids long. The study ran its PCR with 60 Vbeta and 13 Jbeta primers. The method was immunoSEQ multiplex PCR; TCRdb's version includes in-frame clones alone and lacks a portion of them. The sample has roughly 130,000 clones; about 80% are singletons. The chain couples TRBV6-1 to TRBJ2-3; TRBD2 aligns across 9 bases. Material for sequencing was PBMCs. This TCR came from a man in his thirties or forties in good health and CMV-seronegative. The CDR3 DNA follows: TGTGCCAGCAGTGCGTCTAGCGGGGGCACAGATACGCAGTATTTT. Translating gives CASSASSGGTDTQYF.